This T cell receptor (beta chain) was observed in a study of graft-versus-host responses after intestinal transplantation (dated by TCRdb to the early 2020s). Regarding the study in general: The transplants that recipients received were multivisceral, liver-intestinal, or isolated intestinal. Of the approximately 25 intestinal transplant recipients enrolled in the cohort, one of whom was a retransplant, a few patients without pretransplant specimens were excluded. After intestinal transplantation, graft-versus-host and host-versus-graft alloreactive T cell clones were followed in the graft, circulation and bone marrow using bulk TCR-beta CDR3 sequencing. Rather than being sequenced by the commercial service, samples from a few later patients were sequenced in-house on an Illumina MiSeq and processed with MiXCR. Every recipient was given anti-thymocyte globulin induction, then maintenance tacrolimus and steroids for approximately 3 years. A peak of at least 4% donor T cells among recipient peripheral blood mononuclear cells was the definition used for donor T cell macrochimerism. To identify alloreactive clones, pre-transplant mixed lymphocyte reaction products were sequenced and then compared with unstimulated pre-transplant donor and recipient T cells.

Intraepithelial and lamina propria lymphocytes were isolated from graft specimens using dithiothreitol, EDTA incubations and collagenase D digestion. Serial intestinal graft biopsy specimens collected up to 600 days after transplant underwent bulk TCR-beta sequencing. On the study overall, not on this receptor specifically: GvH clones were found in recipient bone marrow, and some of the GvH clones appeared earlier in ileal mucosa or blood, which is consistent with an intestinal mucosal origin. The conclusions were limited by the relatively low number and heterogeneity of the intestinal transplant patients. Patients with donor T cell macrochimerism had high GvH to HvG T cell clonal ratios in their allografts. Early after transplant, declines in HvG clones were associated with peak levels of circulating GvH clones.

This clone showed up just a few times. Which antigen it targets is not known. Base qualities are not recorded, but no much larger clone differs from it by a single base. To prepare the library, the immunoSEQ multiplex PCR assay was applied. For most patients, genomic DNA was subjected to high-throughput TCR-beta CDR3 sequencing by Adaptive Biotechnologies. On the authors' methods: TCR sequencing data were retrieved from Adaptive's ImmunoSEQ software for around 20 patients, whereas three other patients were processed with MiXCR and VDJtools. Because the origin of CDR3 nucleotide sequences shared between donor and recipient could not be assigned, those sequences were removed. To count as alloreactive, a clone needed at least 2-fold expansion over unstimulated cells and a minimum CFSE-low frequency of 0.002% (template counts) or 0.001% (read counts). A clone was considered mappable if detected in the sequenced pre-transplant spleen, lymph node, or MLR CFSE-low populations of the donor or recipient. The cumulative frequency of alloreactive clones was calculated as a percentage of all sequences, weighted by copy number. In TCRdb, the immuneACCESS table is reduced to in-frame sequences with V and J assigned. These tables do not hold every clone; where another copy was compared, an unresolved V gene accounts for under half, and the others remain unexplained. Clonal size and the V and J genes are those of that table, whereas D and trimming came from the DNA. This sample lists tens of thousands of clones; 89% were detected once. The top ten clones comprise around 1.8% of the sample.

Including the terminal cysteine and phenylalanine, the CDR3 comprises 17 residues. Only CDR3 DNA remains: 51 bases, in frame from the first base. Trimming leaves V shorter by 0 bases and J shorter by 5 bases, with the junction holding 12 bases beyond the gene matches. Taken from the germline V gene, the CDR1 and CDR2 loops are MGHRA and YSYEKL. This chain joins TRBV4-1 to TRBJ2-7; a stretch of 8 junction bases matches TRBD1. Sample: ileum tissue, taken less than 400 days after transplant. This sequence originates from a human patient who received an intestinal transplant, so some T cells may come from the graft donor. The CDR3 in this case is CASSQDEKRTGRNEQYF. DNA sequence: TGCGCCAGCAGCCAAGATGAGAAGAGGACAGGGAGGAACGAGCAGTACTTC.